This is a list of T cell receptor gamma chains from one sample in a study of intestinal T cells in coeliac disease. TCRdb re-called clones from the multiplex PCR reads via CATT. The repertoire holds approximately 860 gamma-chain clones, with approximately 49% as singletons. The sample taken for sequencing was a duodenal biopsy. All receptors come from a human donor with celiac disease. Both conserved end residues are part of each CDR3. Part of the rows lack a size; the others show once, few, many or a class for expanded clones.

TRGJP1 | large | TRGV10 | TGTGCTGCGTGGGATCGCCGGGGGGCAAATACCACTGGTTGGTTCAAGATATTT | CAAWDRRGANTTGWFKIF
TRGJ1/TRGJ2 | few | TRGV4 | TGTGCCACCTGGGATGTTTTTTATTATAAGAAACTCTTT | CATWDVFYYKKLF
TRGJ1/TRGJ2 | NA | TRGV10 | TGTGCTGCGTGGAGTCTGAAGGAGTATGAGAAACTCTTT | CAAWSLKEYEKLF
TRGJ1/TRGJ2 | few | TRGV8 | TGTGCACCTGGGATATCGGAACTCTTT | CAPGISELF
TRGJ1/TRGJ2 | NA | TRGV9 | TGTGCTTGTGGGAGGTGCTGTTTTTATAAGAAACTCTTT | CACGRCCFYKKLF
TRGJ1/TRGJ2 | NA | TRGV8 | TGTGCACCTGGATCTATCGGGCCGTATTATAAGAAACTCTTT | CAPGSIGPYYKKLF
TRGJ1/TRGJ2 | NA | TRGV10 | TGTGCTGCGTGGGATTATCGGCCCTCTTATAAGAAACTCTTT | CAAWDYRPSYKKLF
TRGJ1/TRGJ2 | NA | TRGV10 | TGTGCTGCGTGGGGATTGAAGAAACTCTTT | CAAWGLKKLF
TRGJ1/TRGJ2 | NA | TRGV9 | TGTGCCTTGTGGAGTCATTATTATAAGAAACTCTTT | CALWSHYYKKLF
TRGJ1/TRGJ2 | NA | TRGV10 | TGTGCTGCGCCATTCCCCAAGAAACTCTTT | CAAPFPKKLF
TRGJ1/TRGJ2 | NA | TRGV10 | TGTGCTGCGTGGGGACTCGGAGGGTGGGGAAGAAGTTATTATAAGAAACTCTTT | CAAWGLGGWGRSYYKKLF
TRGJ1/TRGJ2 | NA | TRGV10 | TGTGCTGCGTGGAAGGGGAAACTCTTT | CAAWKGKLF
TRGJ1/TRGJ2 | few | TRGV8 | TGTGCCACCTGGGATATTATAAAGAAACTCTTT | CATWDIIKKLF
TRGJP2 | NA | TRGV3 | TGTGCCACCCTGGGACAGTCCAGTAGTGATTGGATCAAGACGTTT | CATLGQSSSDWIKTF
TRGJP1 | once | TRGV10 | TGTGCTGCGTGGGACCAGTATACCACTGGTTGGTTCAAGATATTT | CAAWDQYTTGWFKIF